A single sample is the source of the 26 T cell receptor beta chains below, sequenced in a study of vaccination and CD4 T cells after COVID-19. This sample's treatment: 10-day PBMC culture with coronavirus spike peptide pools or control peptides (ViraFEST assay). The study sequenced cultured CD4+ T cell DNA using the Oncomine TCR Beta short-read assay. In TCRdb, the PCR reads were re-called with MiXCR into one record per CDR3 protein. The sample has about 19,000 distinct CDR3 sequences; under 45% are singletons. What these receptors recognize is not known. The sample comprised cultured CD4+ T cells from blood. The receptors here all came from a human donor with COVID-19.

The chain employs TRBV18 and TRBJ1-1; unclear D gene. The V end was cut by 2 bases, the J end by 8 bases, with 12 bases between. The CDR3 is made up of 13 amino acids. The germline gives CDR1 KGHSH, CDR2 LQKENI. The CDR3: CASSPKGNGEAFF. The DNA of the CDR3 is TGTGCCAGCTCACCAAAGGGTAATGGGGAAGCTTTCTTT.

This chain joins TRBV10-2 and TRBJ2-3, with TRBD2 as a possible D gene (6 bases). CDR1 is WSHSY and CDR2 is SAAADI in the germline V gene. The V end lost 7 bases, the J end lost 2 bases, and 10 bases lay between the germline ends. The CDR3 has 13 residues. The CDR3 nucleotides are TGCGCCAGCATGGGGACTTACACAGATACGCAGTATTTT. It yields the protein CASMGTYTDTQYF.

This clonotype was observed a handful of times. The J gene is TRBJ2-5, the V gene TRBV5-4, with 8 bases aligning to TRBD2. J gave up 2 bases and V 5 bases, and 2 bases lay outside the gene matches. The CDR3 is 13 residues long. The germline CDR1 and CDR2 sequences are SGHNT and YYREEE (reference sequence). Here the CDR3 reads CASSSGGQETQYF. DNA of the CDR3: TGTGCCAGCAGTTCGGGGGGGCAAGAGACCCAGTACTTC.

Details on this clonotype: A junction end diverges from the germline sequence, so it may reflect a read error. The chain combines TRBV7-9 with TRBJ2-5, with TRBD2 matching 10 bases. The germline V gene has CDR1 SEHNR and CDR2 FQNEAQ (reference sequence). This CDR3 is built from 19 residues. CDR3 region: CASSSGLASGGALQETQYF. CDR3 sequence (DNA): TGCGCCAGCAGCTCTGGACTGGCGAGCGGGGGGGCCCTCCAAGAGACCCAGTACTTC.

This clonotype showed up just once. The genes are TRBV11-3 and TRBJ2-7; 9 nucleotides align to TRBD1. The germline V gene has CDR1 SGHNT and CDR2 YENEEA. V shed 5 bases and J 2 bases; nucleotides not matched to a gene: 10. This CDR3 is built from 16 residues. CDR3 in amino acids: CASSPEGTGRPYEQYF. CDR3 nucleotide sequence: TGTGCCAGCAGCCCCGAGGGGACAGGGCGCCCCTACGAGCAGTACTTC.

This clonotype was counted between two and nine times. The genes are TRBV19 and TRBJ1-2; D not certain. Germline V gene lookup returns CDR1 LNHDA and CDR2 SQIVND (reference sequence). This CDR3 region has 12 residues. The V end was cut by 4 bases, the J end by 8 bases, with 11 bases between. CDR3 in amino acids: CASSTSGRGYTF. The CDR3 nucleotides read TGTGCCAGTAGTACAAGCGGAAGGGGCTACACCTTC.

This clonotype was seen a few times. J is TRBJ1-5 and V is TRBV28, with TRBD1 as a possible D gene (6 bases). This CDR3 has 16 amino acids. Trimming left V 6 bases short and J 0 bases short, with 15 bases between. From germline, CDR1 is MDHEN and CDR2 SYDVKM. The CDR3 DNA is TGTGCCAGCAGAGGGGGACGGTCGAATAGCAATCAGCCCCAGCATTTT. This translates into CASRGGRSNSNQPQHF. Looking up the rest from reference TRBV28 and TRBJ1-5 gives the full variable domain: DVKVTQSSRYLVKRTGEKVFLECVQDMDHENMFWYRQDPGLGLRLIYFSYDVKMKEKGDIPEGYSVSREKKERFSLILESASTNQTSMYLCASRGGRSNSNQPQHFGDGTRLSIL.

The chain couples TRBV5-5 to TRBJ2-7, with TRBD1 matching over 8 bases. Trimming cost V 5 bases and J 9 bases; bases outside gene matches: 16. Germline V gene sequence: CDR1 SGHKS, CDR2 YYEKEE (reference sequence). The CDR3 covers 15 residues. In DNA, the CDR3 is TGTGCCAGCAGTTTTCCGGGACAGGTGGTTCGGGGGCAGTACTTC. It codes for CASSFPGQVVRGQYF. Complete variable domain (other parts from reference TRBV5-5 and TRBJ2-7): DAGVTQSPTHLIKTRGQQVTLRCSPISGHKSVSWYQQVLGQGPQFIFQYYEKEERGRGNFPDRFSARQFPNYSSELNVNALLLGDSALYLCASSFPGQVVRGQYFGPGTRLTVT.

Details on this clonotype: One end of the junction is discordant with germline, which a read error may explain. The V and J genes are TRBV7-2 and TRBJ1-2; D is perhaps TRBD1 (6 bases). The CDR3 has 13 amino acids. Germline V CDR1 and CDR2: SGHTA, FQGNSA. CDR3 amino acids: CASSLGGQYGYAF. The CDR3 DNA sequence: TGTGCCAGCAGCTTAGGGGGACAATATGGCTACGCCTTC. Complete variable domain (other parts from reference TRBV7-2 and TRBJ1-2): GAGVSQSPSNKVTEKGKDVELRCDPISGHTALYWYRQSLGQGLEFLIYFQGNSAPDKSGLPSDRFSAERTGGSVSTLTIQRTQQEDSAVYLCASSLGGQYGYAFGSGTRLTVV.

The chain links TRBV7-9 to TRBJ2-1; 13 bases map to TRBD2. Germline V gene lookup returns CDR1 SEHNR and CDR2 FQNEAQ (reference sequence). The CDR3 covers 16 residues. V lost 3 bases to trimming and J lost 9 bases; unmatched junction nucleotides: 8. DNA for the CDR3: TGTGCCAGCAGCTTGGGGACTAGCGGGGCTTTTGGTGAGCAGTTCTTC. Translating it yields CASSLGTSGAFGEQFF.

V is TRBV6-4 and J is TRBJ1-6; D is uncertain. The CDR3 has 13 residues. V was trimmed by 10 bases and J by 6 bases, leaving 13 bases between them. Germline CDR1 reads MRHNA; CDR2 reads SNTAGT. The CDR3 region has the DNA TGTGCCATCGACCGGGGTGGTAATTCACCCCTCCACTTT. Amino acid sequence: CAIDRGGNSPLHF.

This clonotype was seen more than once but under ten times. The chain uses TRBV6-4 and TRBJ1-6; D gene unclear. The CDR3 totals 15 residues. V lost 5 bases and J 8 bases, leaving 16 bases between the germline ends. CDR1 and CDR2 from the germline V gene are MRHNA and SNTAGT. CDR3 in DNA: TGTGCCAGCAGTCGAGACGGAGGAGCTGATTCACCCCTCCACTTT. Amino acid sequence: CASSRDGGADSPLHF.

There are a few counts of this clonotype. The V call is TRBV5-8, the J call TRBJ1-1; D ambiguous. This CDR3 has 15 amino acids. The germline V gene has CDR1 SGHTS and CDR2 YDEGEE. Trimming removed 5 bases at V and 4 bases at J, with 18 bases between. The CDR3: CASRYPSPVGTEAFF. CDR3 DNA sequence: TGTGCCAGCAGGTACCCTAGTCCTGTCGGCACTGAAGCTTTCTTT.

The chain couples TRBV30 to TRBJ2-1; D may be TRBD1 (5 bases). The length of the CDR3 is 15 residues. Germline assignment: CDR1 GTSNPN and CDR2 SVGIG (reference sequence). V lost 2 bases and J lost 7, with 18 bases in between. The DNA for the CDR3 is TGTGCCTGGAGTCCACGGGCGACATCAGGGAATGAGCAGTTCTTC. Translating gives CAWSPRATSGNEQFF. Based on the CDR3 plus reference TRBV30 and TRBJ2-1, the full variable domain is SQTIHQWPATLVQPVGSPLSLECTVEGTSNPNLYWYRQAAGRGLQLLFYSVGIGQISSEVPQNLSASRPQDRQFILSSKKLLLSDSGFYLCAWSPRATSGNEQFFGPGTRLTVL.

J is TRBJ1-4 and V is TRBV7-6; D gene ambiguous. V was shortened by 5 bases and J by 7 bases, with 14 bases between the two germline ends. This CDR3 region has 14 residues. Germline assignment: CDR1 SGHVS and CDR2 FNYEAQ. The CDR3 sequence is CASSPLNGGEKLFF. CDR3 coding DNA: TGTGCCAGCAGCCCCCTTAACGGAGGTGAAAAACTGTTTTTT.

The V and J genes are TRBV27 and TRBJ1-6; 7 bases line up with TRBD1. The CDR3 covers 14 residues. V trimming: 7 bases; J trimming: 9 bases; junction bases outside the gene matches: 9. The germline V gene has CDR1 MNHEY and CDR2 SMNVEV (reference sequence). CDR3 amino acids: CASTRTGVGSPLHF. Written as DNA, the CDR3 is TGTGCCAGCACCCGAACAGGGGTCGGTTCACCCCTCCACTTT.

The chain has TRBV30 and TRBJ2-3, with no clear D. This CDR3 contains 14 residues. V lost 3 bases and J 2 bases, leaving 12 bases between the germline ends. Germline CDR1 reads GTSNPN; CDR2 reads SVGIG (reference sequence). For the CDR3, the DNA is TGTGCCTGGAGACCGCGACTCCTCACAGATACGCAGTATTTT. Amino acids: CAWRPRLLTDTQYF.

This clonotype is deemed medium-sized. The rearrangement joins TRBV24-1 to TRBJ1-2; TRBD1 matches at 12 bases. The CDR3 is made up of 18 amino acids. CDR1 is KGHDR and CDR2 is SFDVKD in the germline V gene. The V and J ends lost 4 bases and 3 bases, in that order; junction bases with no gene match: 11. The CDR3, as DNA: TGTGCCACCAGTGACTTTCCCGGGACAGGGGGCGCGTACTATGGCTACACCTTC. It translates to CATSDFPGTGGAYYGYTF.

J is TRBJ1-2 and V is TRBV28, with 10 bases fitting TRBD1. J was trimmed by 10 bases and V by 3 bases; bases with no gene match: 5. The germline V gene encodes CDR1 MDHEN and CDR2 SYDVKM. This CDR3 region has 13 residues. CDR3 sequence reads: CASSFAGQGHYTF. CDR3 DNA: TGTGCCAGCAGTTTCGCGGGACAGGGGCACTACACCTTC.

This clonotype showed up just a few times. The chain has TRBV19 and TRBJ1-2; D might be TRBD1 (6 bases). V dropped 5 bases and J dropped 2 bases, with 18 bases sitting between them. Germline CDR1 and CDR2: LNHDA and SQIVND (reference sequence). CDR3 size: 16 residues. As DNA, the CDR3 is TGTGCCAGTAGTTCTGGGTCAACAGGGAAGAACTATGGCTACACCTTC. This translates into CASSSGSTGKNYGYTF.

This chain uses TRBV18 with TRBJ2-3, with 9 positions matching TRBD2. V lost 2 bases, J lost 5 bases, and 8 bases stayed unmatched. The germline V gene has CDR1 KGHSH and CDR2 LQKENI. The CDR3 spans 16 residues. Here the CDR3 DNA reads TGTGCCAGCTCACCAAAAGCGGGGGGCCAGGGAGATACGCAGTATTTT. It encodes CASSPKAGGQGDTQYF.

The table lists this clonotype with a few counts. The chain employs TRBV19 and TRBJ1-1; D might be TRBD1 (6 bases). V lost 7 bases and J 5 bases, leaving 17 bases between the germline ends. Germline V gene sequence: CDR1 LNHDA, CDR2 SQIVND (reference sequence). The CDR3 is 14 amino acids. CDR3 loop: CASIKGRGGTEAFF. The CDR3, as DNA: TGTGCCAGTATCAAGGGCAGGGGAGGGACTGAAGCTTTCTTT.

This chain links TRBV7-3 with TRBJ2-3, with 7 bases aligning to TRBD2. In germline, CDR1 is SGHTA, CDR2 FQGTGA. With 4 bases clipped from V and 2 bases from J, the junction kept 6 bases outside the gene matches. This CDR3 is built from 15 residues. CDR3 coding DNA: TGTGCCAGCAGCTCATACGGGGGGATCACAGATACGCAGTATTTT. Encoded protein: CASSSYGGITDTQYF.

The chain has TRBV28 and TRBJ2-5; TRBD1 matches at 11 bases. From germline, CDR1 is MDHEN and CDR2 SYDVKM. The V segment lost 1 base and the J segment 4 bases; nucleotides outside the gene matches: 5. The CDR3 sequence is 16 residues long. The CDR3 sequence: CASSLLGTGGLETQYF. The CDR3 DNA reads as TGTGCCAGCAGTTTATTAGGGACAGGGGGTTTAGAGACCCAGTACTTC.

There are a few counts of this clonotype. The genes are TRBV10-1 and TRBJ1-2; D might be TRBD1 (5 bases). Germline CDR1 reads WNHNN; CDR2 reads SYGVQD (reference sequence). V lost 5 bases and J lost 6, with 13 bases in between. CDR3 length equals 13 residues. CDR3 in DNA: TGCGCCAGCAGTTCACAAATCAGGGATGGCTACACCTTC. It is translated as CASSSQIRDGYTF.

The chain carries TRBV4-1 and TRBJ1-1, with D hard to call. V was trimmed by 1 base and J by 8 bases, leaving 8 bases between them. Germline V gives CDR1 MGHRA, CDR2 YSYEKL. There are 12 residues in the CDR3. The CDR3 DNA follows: TGCGCCAGCAGCCAAGGGGCTGGAGAAGCTTTCTTT. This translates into CASSQGAGEAFF.